This T cell receptor (beta chain) was sequenced in a study of blood T cell repertoires in COVID-19. Across the study: Sources were T cells, B-cell-depleted T cells, or PBMCs; the material itself was cDNA or gDNA.

The germline V gene encodes CDR1 SGHTA and CDR2 FQGNSA. This CDR3 spans 17 amino acids. V dropped 3 bases and J dropped 6; count of bases not matched to a gene: 11. Participants were aged about 18 to 89 years from about two dozen US areas. Profiled with immunoSEQ multiplex PCR; TCRdb holds only in-frame clones, not every one. The table shows about 320,000 clones, with 85% occurring only once. The genes are TRBV7-2 and TRBJ2-1; 10 bases are a match to TRBD2. The clonotype was recovered from a woman in her 30s who had been exposed to COVID-19. Sequencing was carried out using PBMCs or T cells enriched from blood (not recorded which). Here the CDR3 reads CASSFPAGGRIGNEQFF. CDR3 sequence (DNA): TGTGCCAGCAGCTTTCCAGCGGGGGGGCGTATTGGCAATGAGCAGTTCTTC.